This T cell receptor beta chain was sequenced during a study of cytotoxic CD8 clonotypes in ibrutinib-treated CLL. Study-wide background: Results showed 24 partial and 2 complete responses; following median 68 months, approximately 14 remained remitted, approximately 12 advanced. Study observations and caveats: On treatment, the uncommon public clonotypes contracted or remained stable.

Trimming stripped 0 bases from V and 7 bases from J, with 11 bases between. CDR3 length: 14 residues. Looked up from germline, CDR1 is SGHTS and CDR2 is YDEGEE. The source of roughly 2 micrograms of genomic DNA for TCR beta libraries was cryopreserved PBMCs. As for this clone: Antigen specificity is unknown.

With sequencing, the targeted depth ranged from 1 in 200,000 to 1 in 1 million T cells. Sequencing was performed with immunoSEQ multiplex PCR; in TCRdb, only in-frame clones are kept and a portion is missing. This sample has some 140,000 clones, with roughly 90% found just once. The sequence was collected from a human donor with chronic lymphocytic leukemia. V usage is TRBV5-8 and J usage is TRBJ1-5; D remains ambiguous. The sequencing here drew on PBMCs, taken after 12 months of ibrutinib treatment. The DNA of the CDR3 is TGTGCCAGCAGCTTGGGGGCTGGGTCCCAGCCCCAGCATTTT. It encodes CASSLGAGSQPQHF.